The 7 T cell receptor beta chains reported below all come from one sample, sequenced in a study of long-term antiretroviral therapy in people with HIV. The run of the v3.0 immunoSEQ assay was at survey level. Measured with immunoSEQ multiplex PCR; TCRdb has only the in-frame clones, and not every one. The profile shows nearly 30,000 clones, 85% to 90% of them singletons. Sequences were derived from unsorted PBMCs, sampled 3.2 years before starting antiretroviral therapy. The receptors shown here come from a man in his forties or fifties with HIV.

The chain couples TRBV27 to TRBJ2-2, with 7 bases matching TRBD2. Germline V lookup: CDR1 MNHEY, CDR2 SMNVEV (reference sequence). CDR3 size: 13 residues. The V gene end was trimmed by 8 bases and the J gene end by 8 bases; junction bases not matched to a gene: 8. Here the CDR3 DNA reads TGTGCCAGCTCGAGGGAGGGTCGGGGGGAGCTGTTTTTT. Its protein product is CASSREGRGELFF.

The gene calls are TRBV6-4 and TRBJ2-3; 7 bases align to TRBD1. The CDR3 is made up of 13 amino acids. With V trimmed by 3 bases and J by 12 bases, 9 bases remained unmatched. Germline loops: CDR1 MRHNA, CDR2 SNTAGT. The CDR3 spells CASSEYRGSTQYF. In DNA, the CDR3 is TGTGCCAGCAGTGAATACAGGGGATCGACACAGTATTTT.

J is TRBJ2-2 and V is TRBV5-1, with D possibly matching TRBD2 (6 bases). The germline gives CDR1 SGHRS, CDR2 YFSETQ. The V end lost 3 bases, the J end lost 1 base, and 7 bases lay between the germline ends. CDR3 length equals 14 residues. CDR3 nucleotide sequence: TGCGCCAGCAGCTGGCGGGAGAACACCGGGGAGCTGTTTTTT. It codes for CASSWRENTGELFF.

The chain joins TRBV27 to TRBJ1-2, with TRBD1 as a possible D gene (6 bases). V dropped 3 bases and J dropped 7 bases, with 12 bases sitting between them. The CDR3 spans 13 residues. Germline V gene sequence: CDR1 MNHEY, CDR2 SMNVEV (reference sequence). The CDR3 region has the DNA TGTGCCAGCAGTTTCGCAGGGGACGCTGGCTACACCTTC. Amino acids: CASSFAGDAGYTF.

The CDR3 sequence is CASSYVRVDTDTQYF. The CDR3 coding sequence is TGTGCCAGCAGTTACGTGAGGGTAGACACAGATACGCAGTATTTT. The chain links TRBV6-5 to TRBJ2-3, with a tentative D call TRBD2 (5 bases). Trimming took off 2 bases at V and 2 bases at J, with 11 bases between the two ends. Germline V gives CDR1 MNHEY, CDR2 SVGAGI. This CDR3 has 15 amino acids.

CDR3 protein: CASSLSKETQYF. CDR3 DNA sequence: TGTGCCAGCAGCCTCAGTAAGGAGACCCAGTACTTC. The chain recombines TRBV7-9 with TRBJ2-5, with D unclear. The CDR3 length is 12 residues. The germline CDR1 and CDR2 sequences are SEHNR and FQNEAQ (reference sequence). V lost 5 bases, J lost 5 bases, and 9 bases lay in between.

The CDR3 sequence is CASRGSNQPQHF. The CDR3 DNA sequence: TGTGCCAGCAGAGGAAGCAATCAGCCCCAGCATTTT. The rearrangement links TRBV2 to TRBJ1-5; no reliable D call. The CDR3 has 12 amino acids. The V end lost 6 bases, the J end lost 1 base, and 4 bases lay between the germline ends. The germline gives CDR1 SNHLY, CDR2 FYNNEI.